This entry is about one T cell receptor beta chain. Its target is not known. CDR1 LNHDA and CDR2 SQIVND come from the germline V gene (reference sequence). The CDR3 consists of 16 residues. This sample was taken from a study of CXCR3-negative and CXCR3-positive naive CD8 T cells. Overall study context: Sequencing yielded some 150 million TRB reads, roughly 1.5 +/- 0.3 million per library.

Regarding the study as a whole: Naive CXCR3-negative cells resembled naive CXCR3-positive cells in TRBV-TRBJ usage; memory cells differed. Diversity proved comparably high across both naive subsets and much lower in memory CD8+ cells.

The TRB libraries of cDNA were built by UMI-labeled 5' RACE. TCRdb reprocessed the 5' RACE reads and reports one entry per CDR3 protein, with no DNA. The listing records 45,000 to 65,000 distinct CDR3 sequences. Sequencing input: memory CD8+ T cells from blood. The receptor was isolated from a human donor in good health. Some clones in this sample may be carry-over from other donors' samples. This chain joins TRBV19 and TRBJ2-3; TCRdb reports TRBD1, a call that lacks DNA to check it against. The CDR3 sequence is CASTPTSGRDTDTQYF.